This T cell receptor beta chain appears in the sequencing data of a study of OX40 agonist ivuxolimab in advanced cancers. Looking at the study overall: Ivuxolimab, which targeted the costimulatory receptor OX40 (CD134), was an agonistic, fully human IgG2 monoclonal antibody. Prior anti-PD-1, anti-PD-L1 or anti-CTLA-4 therapy was permitted, and approximately 40% of dose-escalation patients had received checkpoint inhibitors. The paper describes the monotherapy dose-escalation part (N ≈ 52 patients) of the phase I trial of ivuxolimab. Intravenous ivuxolimab was administered to patients every 2 weeks at six dose levels: 0.01, 0.1, 0.3, 1.5, 3 and 10 mg/kg. Of the roughly 52 dose-escalation patients, hepatocellular carcinoma was present in 19, melanoma in around 15, renal cell carcinoma in 9 and head and neck cancer in 9. Three dose-escalation patients achieved partial responses, one with hepatocellular carcinoma and two with cutaneous melanoma. Peripheral TCRbeta sequencing was intended to test whether TCR sequence diversity was altered and clonal T-cell expansion was caused by ivuxolimab. In the dose-escalation cohort, about four fifths of patients were male, and the mean age was around 65 years with a range of roughly 23 to 79.

Genomic DNA was extracted from sorted cells for sequencing of the TCRbeta CDR3 region. The immunoSEQ Assay was used for sequencing of TCRbeta CDR3 regions. TCRdb stores this immuneACCESS table with in-frame sequences only. Part of the clones is absent; in the studies checked, under half of the shortfall reflects unresolved V genes, and no reason is known for the rest. For this sample there are approximately 68,000 clones; 82% appear just once. The ten largest clones capture over 6.5% of the sample. Broad study findings and their caveats: The antigen specificity of the clonally expanded peripheral T cells was not determined. After ivuxolimab, CD8+ T cells had more expanded clones than CD4+ T cells on average. In the 0.1-3.0 mg/kg groups, partial responders were among the patients with the lowest normalized peripheral clonal expansion, particularly in CD8+ T cells. At doses of 0.1 to 3.0 mg/kg, clonal expansion of both CD4+ and CD8+ blood T cells was observed from baseline to week 6. Low levels of normalized T-cell clonal expansion were also shown by some nonresponding patients.

About this clone: This clone's antigen is unknown. A clone one base away is much larger, so this may be a read error.

Including cysteine and phenylalanine, the CDR3 has 11 amino acids. Solely the CDR3 DNA is kept, with 33 bases framed from the first base. CDR1 and CDR2 (SGHTA, FQGNSA) derive from the germline V gene. V is pared back by 5 bases and J by 4 bases, with 3 bases lying between the germline termini. Patients with autoimmune disease history or receiving systemic immunosuppression were excluded from the trial. Peripheral blood for TCR sequencing was collected from all dose cohorts at baseline, on cycle 4 day 1, and on cycle 7 day 1. The samples were drawn from a first-in-human, open-label, multicenter phase I dose-escalation trial of ivuxolimab. Adults with locally advanced or metastatic melanoma, renal cell carcinoma, hepatocellular carcinoma or head and neck squamous cell carcinoma were enrolled in the trial. CD4+ and CD8+ T cells were sorted separately from peripheral blood before TCR sequencing.

The sequence was collected from an adult with an advanced solid tumor such as melanoma, head and neck, liver or kidney cancer. The V gene is TRBV7-2 and the J gene is TRBJ2-1, with the D gene too uncertain to name. The material was CD4+ or CD8+ T cells sorted from blood, obtained in a trial of the OX40 agonist ivuxolimab. CDR3 region: CASSGYNEQFF. The sequenced DNA: TGTGCCAGCAGCGGGTACAATGAGCAGTTCTTC.